These 19 T cell receptor beta chains were all obtained from the same sample, sequenced in a study of identical twins. TCRdb re-called the 5' RACE reads with MiXCR, one entry per CDR3 protein. Of under 350,000 distinct CDR3 sequences listed, less than 9.5% were seen once; the top ten hold about 7.1%. This same sample was also part of a study on yellow fever vaccine responses in identical twins.

The sample taken for sequencing was CD8+ T cells sorted from blood. These TCRs come from a woman aged 18-30 years in good health.

The chain couples TRBV5-1 to TRBJ1-1; possible D gene TRBD1, 5 bases. The CDR3 consists of 17 residues. Germline CDR1 reads SGHRS; CDR2 reads YFSETQ. Trimming shortened V by 5 bases and J by 6 bases, and 26 bases separated the two germline ends. The CDR3 reads CASSGLVRGTVGAEAFF. The CDR3, as DNA: TGCGCCAGCAGTGGTTTAGTGAGGGGAACCGTTGGCGCTGAAGCTTTCTTT.

The table lists this clonotype with many counts. The chain uses TRBV7-6 and TRBJ2-7, with 9 bases identical to TRBD1. CDR1 SGHVS and CDR2 FNYEAQ come from the germline V gene. The length of the CDR3 is 14 residues. With V trimmed by 4 bases and J by 2 bases, 3 bases remained unmatched. The CDR3 loop reads CASSSRDRAYEQYF. CDR3 in DNA: TGTGCCAGCAGCTCCCGGGACAGGGCCTACGAGCAGTACTTC.

In this sample, this clonotype turned up many times. The CDR3 DNA sequence: TGCAGCGTTAGACAGAGGAGCACAGATACGCAGTATTTT. Protein sequence: CSVRQRSTDTQYF. V gene TRBV29-1 combines with J gene TRBJ2-3; the D gene is possibly TRBD1 (5 bases). V was cut by 5 bases and J by 0 bases, with 9 bases left in between. This CDR3 contains 13 residues. CDR1 and CDR2 from the germline V gene are SQVTM and ANQGSEA.

This clonotype came up a few times. V gene TRBV7-8 combines with J gene TRBJ2-6, with D tentatively TRBD1 (5 bases). There are 19 residues in the CDR3. From germline, CDR1 is SGHVS and CDR2 FQNEAQ. Trimming pared 0 bases from V and 6 bases from J, leaving 21 bases between. The CDR3 protein is CASSLAPVTVAPLANVLTF. The CDR3, as DNA: TGTGCCAGCAGCTTAGCGCCAGTGACAGTTGCGCCCCTGGCCAACGTCCTGACTTTC.

There are many counts of this clonotype. The genes are TRBV4-3 and TRBJ2-6; D ambiguous. This CDR3 has 16 residues. Trimming took off 0 bases at V and 1 base at J, with 7 bases between the two ends. Germline CDR1 reads LGHNA; CDR2 reads YSLEER. The CDR3 coding sequence is TGCGCCAGCAGCCAAGATGTGGCTTCTGGGGCCAACGTCCTGACTTTC. Its translation is CASSQDVASGANVLTF.

There are many counts of this clonotype. J is TRBJ1-2 and V is TRBV7-3; TRBD1 matches at 9 bases. Trimming took 4 bases from V and 2 from J; bases not matched to a gene: 2. The CDR3 has 14 amino acids. Germline CDR1 SGHTA, CDR2 FQGTGA. This CDR3 reads CASSSTGGNYGYTF. In DNA, the CDR3 is TGTGCCAGCAGCTCTACAGGGGGCAACTATGGCTACACCTTC.

This clonotype was observed many times. The rearrangement joins TRBV4-1 to TRBJ1-5; D remains ambiguous. The germline V gene encodes CDR1 MGHRA and CDR2 YSYEKL. The germline V and J ends were trimmed by 1 base and 5 bases, with 6 bases remaining between them. The CDR3 has 13 residues. In DNA, the CDR3 is TGCGCCAGCAGCCAAGTCGGGGATCAGCCCCAGCATTTT. Encoded protein: CASSQVGDQPQHF.

The chain is built from TRBV27 and TRBJ2-5; a possible D gene is TRBD1 (5 bases). CDR1 is MNHEY and CDR2 is SMNVEV in the germline V gene (reference sequence). V lost 6 bases, J lost 5 bases, and 16 bases lay in between. CDR3 length: 14 amino acids. The CDR3: CASRAGMMVETQYF. The CDR3, as DNA: TGTGCCAGCAGAGCAGGGATGATGGTGGAGACCCAGTACTTC.

This chain links TRBV15 with TRBJ1-4; D ambiguous. Germline loops: CDR1 LNHNV, CDR2 YYDKDF (reference sequence). The CDR3 sequence is 13 residues long. V lost 5 bases to trimming and J lost 5 bases, with 9 bases between them. The CDR3 coding sequence is TGTGCCACCAGCCTACAGAGGAATGAAAAACTGTTTTTT. Translation gives CATSLQRNEKLFF. Full variable domain (remainder filled in from reference TRBV15 and TRBJ1-4): DAMVIQNPRYQVTQFGKPVTLSCSQTLNHNVMYWYQQKSSQAPKLLFHYYDKDFNNEADTPDNFQSRRPNTSFCFLDIRSPGLGDTAMYLCATSLQRNEKLFFGSGTQLSVL.

The sample holds a few counts of this clonotype. V is TRBV15 and J is TRBJ2-3, with D perhaps matching TRBD2 (6 bases). The V and J ends lost 1 base and 4 bases respectively, with 21 bases between them. This CDR3 has 18 residues. The germline CDR1 and CDR2 sequences are LNHNV and YYDKDF (reference sequence). The CDR3 DNA follows: TGTGCCACCAGCAGAGCCCCGAGGGAGGCCTCCGTAGCAGATACGCAGTATTTT. This gives the protein CATSRAPREASVADTQYF.

This clonotype was seen more than once but under ten times. This chain links TRBV7-9 with TRBJ2-1; the match to TRBD2 covers 8 bases. With V trimmed by 5 bases and J by 6 bases, 9 bases remained unmatched. Germline CDR1 SEHNR, CDR2 FQNEAQ (reference sequence). CDR3 length equals 15 residues. CDR3 loop: CASSTSGGGINEQFF. In DNA form, the CDR3 reads TGTGCCAGCAGCACCTCAGGCGGGGGGATCAATGAGCAGTTCTTC.

This clonotype has ten or more counts. In nucleotides, the CDR3 is TGTGCCAGCAGCCCGAGAGGAAATACAGATACGCAGTATTTT. The encoded protein is CASSPRGNTDTQYF. The rearrangement uses TRBV7-2 and TRBJ2-3; D remains ambiguous. Germline values: CDR1 SGHTA, CDR2 FQGNSA. V lost 5 bases and J 3 bases, leaving 12 bases between the germline ends. CDR3 length: 14 amino acids.

This clonotype has more than one count but fewer than ten. The chain has TRBV20-1 and TRBJ1-5; no firm D call. The CDR3 contains 14 residues. V was trimmed by 4 bases and J by 0 bases, leaving 10 bases between them. CDR1 is DFQATT and CDR2 is SNEGSKA in the germline V gene (reference sequence). CDR3 DNA: TGCAGTGCTACCCAACCTTATAGCAATCAGCCCCAGCATTTT. This codes for CSATQPYSNQPQHF.

To note about this clonotype: A much more abundant neighbour one base away suggests this may be a read error. The V gene is TRBV24-1, the J gene TRBJ2-2; possible D gene TRBD1, 5 bases. In germline, CDR1 is KGHDR, CDR2 SFDVKD. Trimming pared 7 bases from V and 6 bases from J, leaving 17 bases between. The CDR3 runs 15 residues. In nucleotides, the CDR3 is TGTGCCACCAGCCCTCGGCAGGGTGGTTCCGGGGAGCTGTTTTTT. The encoded protein is CATSPRQGGSGELFF.

The chain uses TRBV4-3 and TRBJ2-3; D uncertain. The germline V and J ends were trimmed by 4 bases and 4 bases, with 12 bases remaining between them. Germline lookup yields CDR1 LGHNA and CDR2 YSLEER. This CDR3 is 14 amino acids long. Here the CDR3 reads CASSPYLVADTQYF. The CDR3, as DNA: TGCGCCAGCAGCCCCTACCTGGTAGCAGATACGCAGTATTTT.

Written as DNA, the CDR3 is TGTGCCAGCACCTCGGGACTAGCGGGAGGGAGGCTGTTTTTT. Encoded protein: CASTSGLAGGRLFF. V usage is TRBV12-3 or TRBV12-4 and J usage is TRBJ2-2; 16 bases are shared with TRBD2. J lost 13 bases, V lost 7 bases, and 6 bases had no gene match. This CDR3 spans 14 amino acids.

V is TRBV19 and J is TRBJ2-7, with TRBD1 matching over 7 bases. With V trimmed by 5 bases and J by 1 base, 5 bases remained unmatched. Germline V gene lookup returns CDR1 LNHDA and CDR2 SQIVND (reference sequence). The CDR3 extends over 14 amino acids. The CDR3 loop is CASSPGGRSYEQYF. DNA for the CDR3: TGTGCCAGTAGTCCAGGGGGACGTTCCTACGAGCAGTACTTC.

There are a few counts of this clonotype. CDR3 in amino acids: CASSYSTFTDTQYF. In DNA form, the CDR3 reads TGTGCCAGCAGTTACTCGACCTTCACAGATACGCAGTATTTT. This sequence joins TRBV6-5 and TRBJ2-3, with D unresolved. CDR1 and CDR2 (germline): MNHEY, SVGAGI. Trimming cost V 0 bases and J 2 bases, with 6 bases left between them. This CDR3 comprises 14 residues.

CDR3 nucleotides: TGTGCCAGCTCACCGGACGCGGAACAACTTTATACCGAGCAGTACTTC. It codes for CASSPDAEQLYTEQYF. The chain uses TRBV18 and TRBJ2-7; D call uncertain. Trimming stripped 3 bases from V and 6 bases from J, with 21 bases between. There are 16 residues in the CDR3. In germline, CDR1 is KGHSH, CDR2 LQKENI.